The 29 T cell receptor beta chains listed next were all sequenced from one sample in a study of cytomegalovirus exposure and HLA in healthy donors. The PCR ran on 60 Vbeta and 13 Jbeta primers. The method was immunoSEQ multiplex PCR; TCRdb's version includes in-frame clones alone and lacks a portion of them. The sample lists more than 140,000 clones; around 79% were seen once. Sequencing was performed on PBMCs. Every receptor here comes from a man aged 25-45 years in good health and CMV-seropositive.

The rearrangement uses TRBV18 and TRBJ2-7; 8 bases align to TRBD1. CDR3 length: 13 amino acids. Germline V lookup: CDR1 KGHSH, CDR2 LQKENI. J lost 5 bases, V lost 4 bases, and 4 bases had no gene match. Here the CDR3 reads CASSRTGLNEQYF. DNA of the CDR3: TGTGCCAGCTCACGGACAGGGCTCAACGAGCAGTACTTC.

The chain is built from TRBV5-5 and TRBJ1-4, with no clear D. Trimming took 2 bases from V and 0 from J, leaving 8 bases between them. Germline V CDR1 and CDR2: SGHKS, YYEKEE (reference sequence). CDR3 length: 15 residues. The CDR3 region has the DNA TGTGCCAGCAGCTTTTACACAGCAACTAATGAAAAACTGTTTTTT. It translates to CASSFYTATNEKLFF.

The rearrangement links TRBV5-6 to TRBJ2-1, with D possibly matching TRBD2 (5 bases). The CDR3 runs to 17 residues. V shed 2 bases and J shed 3 bases, with 18 bases lying between them. Germline V gene sequence: CDR1 SGHDT, CDR2 YYEEEE. The CDR3 DNA follows: TGTGCCAGCAGCTTTGGGATTTGGAGGCCCGGCTACAATGAGCAGTTCTTC. It translates to CASSFGIWRPGYNEQFF.

This clone was recorded a few times. V gene TRBV2 combines with J gene TRBJ2-1; 10 bases align to TRBD2. Unmatched junction bases numbered 12, after V lost 8 bases and J lost 5 bases. Germline CDR1 SNHLY, CDR2 FYNNEI. The CDR3 runs to 16 residues. CDR3: CASRPRRLAGDNEQFF. The CDR3 DNA follows: TGTGCCAGCCGGCCCCGTCGCCTAGCGGGAGACAATGAGCAGTTCTTC.

The chain carries TRBV10-1 and TRBJ1-5, with D maybe TRBD1 (5 bases). The CDR3 runs 13 residues. V lost 2 bases and J 5 bases, leaving 7 bases between the germline ends. CDR1 is WNHNN, CDR2 SYGVQD, per germline (reference sequence). The CDR3 nucleotides are TGCGCCAGCAGTGAGAAGGGGTATCAGCCCCAGCATTTT. Protein product: CASSEKGYQPQHF.

The chain carries TRBV18 and TRBJ2-7; a possible D gene is TRBD1 (6 bases). Germline CDR1 KGHSH, CDR2 LQKENI. V lost 6 bases to trimming and J lost 3 bases, with 18 bases between them. The CDR3 is 15 residues long. This chain's CDR3 is CASSNTGTANYEQYF. DNA for the CDR3: TGTGCCAGCTCCAACACAGGGACCGCAAACTACGAGCAGTACTTC.

This sequence joins TRBV5-4 and TRBJ2-7, with 11 nucleotides matching TRBD1. The CDR3 spans 15 residues. V lost 5 bases to trimming and J lost 0 bases; unmatched junction nucleotides: 4. Germline assignment: CDR1 SGHNT and CDR2 YYREEE (reference sequence). Here the CDR3 reads CASRADRGPSYEQYF. The CDR3 DNA sequence: TGTGCCAGCAGAGCGGACAGGGGGCCCTCCTACGAGCAGTACTTC.

This chain links TRBV5-5 with TRBJ2-5; perhaps TRBD1 as D (6 bases). Germline CDR1 and CDR2: SGHKS and YYEKEE (reference sequence). Between the trimmed V and J ends, which lost 2 bases and 0 bases, there was a span of 14 bases. CDR3 size: 16 residues. CDR3 bases: TGTGCCAGCAGCTTACGGAGCAGGGGATACCAAGAGACCCAGTACTTC. It is translated as CASSLRSRGYQETQYF.

This chain connects TRBV7-9 to TRBJ1-2; no clear D. The CDR3 covers 12 residues. Per the germline V gene, CDR1 is SEHNR and CDR2 is FQNEAQ (reference sequence). V dropped 1 base and J dropped 8 bases, with 8 bases sitting between them. CDR3 loop: CASSLVVEGYTF. In nucleotides, the CDR3 is TGTGCCAGCAGCTTAGTGGTCGAGGGCTACACCTTC.

The gene calls are TRBV6-5 and TRBJ2-5; D is possibly TRBD1 (7 bases). Trimming cost V 7 bases and J 3 bases, with 18 bases left between them. The V gene's germline CDR1 is MNHEY and CDR2 SVGAGI. The CDR3 totals 15 residues. The CDR3 DNA reads as TGTGCCAGCACCTTAATACAGGGGACTGAAGAGACCCAGTACTTC. The encoded protein is CASTLIQGTEETQYF.

The count of this clone is one. The chain combines TRBV6-6 with TRBJ2-1; TRBD1 aligns across 7 bases. Per the germline V gene, CDR1 is MNHNY and CDR2 is SVGAGI (reference sequence). Germline trimming cut 6 bases from V and 4 bases from J; bases unmatched to any gene: 6. The CDR3 extends over 14 amino acids. The CDR3 protein is CASRSGTEYNEQFF. DNA of the CDR3: TGTGCCAGCAGATCCGGGACAGAGTACAATGAGCAGTTCTTC.

The chain links TRBV19 to TRBJ1-2; a possible D gene is TRBD1 (6 bases). V lost 6 bases, J lost 1 base, and 15 bases lay in between. There are 15 residues in the CDR3. Per germline, CDR1 LNHDA and CDR2 SQIVND (reference sequence). The DNA for the CDR3 is TGTGCCAGTAGCGCCACCGGACAGCATAACTATGGCTACACCTTC. Its translation is CASSATGQHNYGYTF.

The chain links TRBV4-1 to TRBJ2-5; possibly TRBD2 for D (7 bases). Germline V gene data show CDR1 as MGHRA and CDR2 as YSYEKL. The CDR3 is 16 residues long. V lost 3 bases and J lost 5, with 19 bases in between. CDR3 amino acids: CASSHSVGGPEETQYF. The DNA of the CDR3 is TGCGCCAGCAGCCATTCCGTGGGGGGGCCGGAGGAGACCCAGTACTTC.

This clone has only a few counts. The V and J genes are TRBV30 and TRBJ2-2, with TRBD2 matching over 14 bases. Germline CDR1 reads GTSNPN; CDR2 reads SVGIG (reference sequence). The CDR3 spans 15 residues. V trimming: 3 bases; J trimming: 3 bases; junction bases outside the gene matches: 0. The CDR3 sequence is CAWRGLAGDTGELFF. DNA of the CDR3: TGTGCCTGGAGGGGACTAGCGGGAGACACCGGGGAGCTGTTTTTT.

A word on this clone: Other DNA sequences from this sample encode an identical CDR3 as well. The chain recombines TRBV27 with TRBJ1-5, with D unresolved. The V gene lost 2 bases and the J gene lost 2 bases, with 4 bases spanning the gap. CDR1 and CDR2 (germline): MNHEY, SMNVEV (reference sequence). The CDR3 spans 13 residues. As DNA, the CDR3 is TGTGCCAGCAGTTTAGCAGGCAATCAGCCCCAGCATTTT. Its translation is CASSLAGNQPQHF.

The chain links TRBV5-1 to TRBJ1-4, with 9 bases matching TRBD1. The ends lost 4 bases at V and 8 bases at J; junction bases unmatched: 6. The CDR3 is 14 amino acids. Germline assignment: CDR1 SGHRS and CDR2 YFSETQ. The CDR3 DNA is TGCGCCAGCAGCACCCGGGACAGGGACGAAAAACTGTTTTTT. Amino acids: CASSTRDRDEKLFF.

The chain couples TRBV2 to TRBJ2-1, with 9 bases aligning to TRBD2. The CDR3 is 15 amino acids. The V gene's germline CDR1 is SNHLY and CDR2 FYNNEI. The V segment lost 4 bases and the J segment 1 base; nucleotides outside the gene matches: 2. CDR3 DNA sequence: TGTGCCAGCAGTGCTCTAGCGGGATCCTACAATGAGCAGTTCTTC. Encoded protein: CASSALAGSYNEQFF.

V and J are TRBV5-1 and TRBJ2-5; tentatively, D is TRBD1 (6 bases). The closer fit of TRBJ2-7 to the DNA end suggests the J call may be wrong. The V gene's germline CDR1 is SGHRS and CDR2 YFSETQ. The CDR3 has 15 residues. For the CDR3, the DNA is TGCGCCAGCAGCCTCGGGACATCGAGCTCCTACGAGCAGTACTTC. Its protein is CASSLGTSSSYEQYF.

V gene TRBV7-9 combines with J gene TRBJ1-5; the match to TRBD1 covers 10 bases. V was clipped by 1 base and J by 5 bases; unmatched bases: 5. The CDR3 extends over 16 amino acids. Germline V lookup: CDR1 SEHNR, CDR2 FQNEAQ (reference sequence). CDR3 in amino acids: CASSLGAGTGDQPQHF. The DNA of the CDR3 is TGTGCCAGCAGCTTAGGTGCCGGGACAGGGGATCAGCCCCAGCATTTT.

This rearrangement joins TRBV12-1 to TRBJ1-1; TRBD1, the table's D call, was not compared with the DNA. TRBV12-1 is a pseudogene. The CDR3 sequence is 15 residues long. The DNA for the CDR3 is TGTGCCAGCAGCCTAAGGACAGGGAAGAACACTGAAGCTTTCTTT. This gives the protein CASSLRTGKNTEAFF.

The chain links TRBV7-2 to TRBJ2-7, with TRBD2 as a possible D gene (5 bases). The CDR3 has 16 amino acids. V lost 1 base, J lost 3 bases, and 16 bases lay in between. Germline CDR1 SGHTA, CDR2 FQGNSA. DNA of the CDR3: TGTGCCAGCAGCTTAGGGGGTTCCGGGATCAACTACGAGCAGTACTTC. Translation gives CASSLGGSGINYEQYF.

The CDR3, as DNA: TGTGCCAGTAGTATCATTGGGACAGATTTTGGGGAGCAGTACTTC. Translation gives CASSIIGTDFGEQYF. The chain carries TRBV19 and TRBJ2-7; 7 bases agree with TRBD1. The CDR3 length is 15 residues. Losses at the gene ends were 3 bases for V and 7 bases for J; bases not matched to a gene: 12. Germline CDR1 is LNHDA and CDR2 is SQIVND (reference sequence).

V and J are TRBV6-1 and TRBJ1-1; possible D gene TRBD1, 6 bases. Trimming pared 8 bases from V and 4 bases from J, leaving 17 bases between. The germline CDR1 and CDR2 sequences are MNHNS and SASEGT. The CDR3 has 14 amino acids. As DNA, the CDR3 is TGTGCCAGCCTAACTCGGGTAGGGGGCACTGAAGCTTTCTTT. Translated: CASLTRVGGTEAFF.

The V and J genes are TRBV5-1 and TRBJ2-1; weak D call: TRBD2 (6 bases). The CDR3 length is 13 residues. The V and J ends lost 3 bases and 6 bases respectively, with 10 bases between them. CDR1 SGHRS and CDR2 YFSETQ come from the germline V gene. In nucleotides, the CDR3 is TGCGCCAGCAGCTGGTCGGGGGTCAATGAGCAGTTCTTC. This encodes CASSWSGVNEQFF.

This clone was detected a few times. The chain recombines TRBV7-2 with TRBJ1-5, with D perhaps TRBD1 (6 bases). V lost 5 bases and J 0 bases, leaving 11 bases between the germline ends. The CDR3 sequence is 15 residues long. CDR1 and CDR2 (germline): SGHTA, FQGNSA. The CDR3 region is CASSPDRLSNQPQHF. In nucleotides, the CDR3 is TGTGCCAGCAGCCCTGACAGGCTTAGCAATCAGCCCCAGCATTTT.

The rearrangement uses TRBV5-6 and TRBJ1-2, with D possibly matching TRBD1 (5 bases). Germline loops: CDR1 SGHDT, CDR2 YYEEEE. Trimming left V 1 base short and J 6 bases short, with 13 bases between. CDR3 size: 14 residues. The DNA of the CDR3 is TGTGCCAGCAGCTTGAGGTCGGGGGTGGATGGCTACACCTTC. Translated, it gives CASSLRSGVDGYTF.

This clone was seen a few times. The V and J genes are TRBV13 and TRBJ2-1, with 7 bases matching TRBD1. Germline CDR1 PRHDT, CDR2 FYEKMQ (reference sequence). The CDR3 covers 14 residues. V gave up 5 bases and J gave up 2 bases; unmatched junction bases: 3. Here the CDR3 DNA reads TGTGCCAGCAGCCACAGGGGTCCCTACAATGAGCAGTTCTTC. Translating gives CASSHRGPYNEQFF.

The V call is TRBV29-1, the J call TRBJ2-1; 9 bases agree with TRBD2. Losses at the gene ends were 4 bases for V and 7 bases for J; bases not matched to a gene: 2. There are 12 residues in the CDR3. CDR1 and CDR2 from the germline V gene are SQVTM and ANQGSEA. The CDR3 loop reads CSVGREGNEQFF. In DNA form, the CDR3 reads TGCAGCGTTGGGCGGGAGGGGAATGAGCAGTTCTTC.

The chain links TRBV4-3 to TRBJ2-1; D might be TRBD1 (6 bases). The CDR3 length is 15 residues. Trimming shortened V by 1 base and J by 4 bases, and 11 bases separated the two germline ends. CDR1 and CDR2 from the germline V gene are LGHNA and YSLEER. CDR3 DNA: TGCGCCAGCAGCCAAGGAGGACAGATTTACAATGAGCAGTTCTTC. Its protein is CASSQGGQIYNEQFF.